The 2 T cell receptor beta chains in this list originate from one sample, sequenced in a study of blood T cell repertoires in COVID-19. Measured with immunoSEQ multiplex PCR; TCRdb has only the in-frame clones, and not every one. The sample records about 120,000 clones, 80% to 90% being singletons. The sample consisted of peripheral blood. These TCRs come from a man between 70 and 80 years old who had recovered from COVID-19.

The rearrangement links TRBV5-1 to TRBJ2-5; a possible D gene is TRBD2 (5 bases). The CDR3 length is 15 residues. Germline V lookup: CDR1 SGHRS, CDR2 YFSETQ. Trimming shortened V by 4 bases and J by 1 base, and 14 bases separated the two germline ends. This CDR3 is CASSLRPRGQETQYF. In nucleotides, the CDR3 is TGCGCCAGCAGCCTGCGGCCCCGGGGCCAAGAGACCCAGTACTTC.

CDR3 loop: CASSQQGEDEKLFF. The CDR3 DNA sequence: TGTGCCAGCAGCCAACAGGGTGAGGATGAAAAACTGTTTTTT. V and J are TRBV3-1 (or the pseudogene TRBV3-2) and TRBJ1-4, with a possible D match to TRBD1 (5 bases). The V end lost 2 bases, the J end lost 6 bases, and 10 bases lay between the germline ends. The CDR3 runs to 14 residues. The germline V gene has CDR1 LGHDT and CDR2 YNNKEL (reference sequence).